These T cell receptor beta chains were read from a single sample in a study of T-cell memory formation after mild COVID-19. TCRdb reprocessed the 5' RACE reads with MiXCR, giving one entry per CDR3 protein. The sample carries about 400,000 distinct CDR3 sequences, approximately 24% recorded once. The specimen was PBMCs or a T cell subset sorted from them (not recorded which). The receptors stem from an adult woman who had mild COVID-19 (a few samples of this study predate the infection). Cell type and time point are not known. Each CDR3 is given with its conserved first and last residue. D genes are given only for firm matches. The size entry is marked missing in some rows and otherwise reads once, few, many or a size class.

TRBJ2-2 | TRBV6-5 | NA | few | TGTGCCAGCGGACCCGGGCCCGACACCGGGGAGCTGTTTTTT | CASGPGPDTGELFF
TRBJ1-6 | TRBV19 | NA | NA | TGTGCCAGTAGTACTGGTCAGGGTCGGGGTAATTCACCCCTCCACTTT | CASSTGQGRGNSPLHF
TRBJ2-1 | TRBV15 | TRBD2 | NA | TGTGCCACCAGCAGAACGACTAGCGGGGGGCCGTTAGAGCAGTTCTTC | CATSRTTSGGPLEQFF
TRBJ2-3 | TRBV7-9 | NA | NA | TGTGCCAGCAGTCGCGCAGGTTACACAGATACGCAGTATTTT | CASSRAGYTDTQYF
TRBJ1-1 | TRBV5-6 | NA | NA | TGTGCCAGCAGCTTGGGGGGTTTTGGTCCGAACACTGAAGCTTTCTTT | CASSLGGFGPNTEAFF
TRBJ1-2 | TRBV4-3 | TRBD1 | NA | TGCGCCAGCAAGACCGGGACAGGGGGTGTTAGTGGCTACACCTTC | CASKTGTGGVSGYTF
TRBJ2-1 | TRBV29-1 | NA | many | TGCAGCGGAGGAAGGCAGGGTATGAATGAGCAGTTCTTC | CSGGRQGMNEQFF
TRBJ2-4 | TRBV7-9 | NA | NA | TGTGCCAGCAGCTTAGTCTCGCCATCAGGGGCGTTGACCAAAAACATTCAGTACTTC | CASSLVSPSGALTKNIQYF
TRBJ2-7 | TRBV20-1 | NA | NA | TGCAGTGCTAGGCTCCTCCGGGAAACTCGAGAGCAGTACTTC | CSARLLRETREQYF
TRBJ2-3 | TRBV20-1 | TRBD2 | NA | TGCAGTGCTAGAGTTAAAGGACTAGCGGGGGCGGGGACGCAGTATTTT | CSARVKGLAGAGTQYF
TRBJ1-2 | TRBV29-1 | NA | NA | TGCAGCGTAGACATCCGGGGAGATAACTATGGCTACACCTTC | CSVDIRGDNYGYTF
TRBJ2-3 | TRBV15 | TRBD1 | few | TGTGCCACCAGCAGAGCAGGGACAGTAACAGATACGCAGTATTTT | CATSRAGTVTDTQYF
TRBJ1-5 | TRBV6-1 | TRBD1 | NA | TGTGCCAGCAGGAGAAACAGGGGCGACAATCAGCCCCAGCATTTT | CASRRNRGDNQPQHF
TRBJ2-7 | TRBV6-6 | TRBD1 | NA | TGTGCCAGCAGCCCTGGGACAGGCCTCCCGTACGAGCAGTACTTC | CASSPGTGLPYEQYF
TRBJ1-1 | TRBV30 | TRBD1 | NA | TGTGCCTGGCTGACAGGGGGCACTGAAGCTTTCTTT | CAWLTGGTEAFF
TRBJ2-1 | TRBV2 | NA | NA | TGTGCCAGCAGTCGACAGATCGACAATGAGCAGTTCTTC | CASSRQIDNEQFF
TRBJ2-1 | TRBV5-4 | NA | few | TGTGCCAGCAGCTTGGAGCTAGCGAGCTCCTACAATGAGCAGTTCTTC | CASSLELASSYNEQFF
TRBJ1-1 | TRBV19 | NA | NA | TGTGCCAGTAGCGTACAGGGTTGGAACACTGAAGCTTTCTTT | CASSVQGWNTEAFF
TRBJ2-1 | TRBV11-2 | TRBD2 | NA | TGTGCCAGCAGCTATCCGGGACTAGCGGGACTCAATGAGCAGTTCTTC | CASSYPGLAGLNEQFF
TRBJ2-5 | TRBV3-1 | NA | few | TGTGCCAGCAGCCAAGGTGAAGGCGAAGCGAGACAAGAGACCCAGTACTTC | CASSQGEGEARQETQYF
TRBJ2-5 | TRBV7-6 | TRBD1 | NA | TGTGCCAGCAGCTTTGCGACAGGGGGCACGGAGACCCAGTACTTC | CASSFATGGTETQYF
TRBJ2-3 | TRBV5-5 | TRBD2 | few | TGTGCCAGCAGTAGCGGGATCACAGATACGCAGTATTTT | CASSSGITDTQYF
TRBJ2-1 | TRBV27 | TRBD1 | few | TGTGCCAGCAGTTTTTTCGGGACAGGGGGCCCTGGCCGATACAATGAGCAGTTCTTC | CASSFFGTGGPGRYNEQFF
TRBJ2-7 | TRBV6-6 | NA | few | TGTGCCAGCAGTTTCAAACCCGCGGGCTACGAGCAGTACTTC | CASSFKPAGYEQYF
TRBJ2-7 | TRBV12-3/TRBV12-4 | NA | NA | TGTGCCAGCAGCGTCGGAGGGGGAGGCTCCTACGAGCAGTACTTC | CASSVGGGGSYEQYF
TRBJ2-2 | TRBV7-9 | TRBD1 | many | TGTGCCAGCAGCTGGGACAGGGCGAACACCGGGGAGCTGTTTTTT | CASSWDRANTGELFF
TRBJ2-7 | TRBV7-9 | TRBD1 | many | TGTGCCAGCAGCTCGACAGGGGTCGGAGGCGAGCAGTACTTC | CASSSTGVGGEQYF
TRBJ1-2 | TRBV20-1 | NA | NA | TGCAGTGCCACGGACAGTGATGGCTACACCTTC | CSATDSDGYTF
TRBJ1-2 | TRBV18 | NA | few | TGTGCCAGCTCACCCCCCCCTCGGGCAGGAGATGGCTACACCTTC | CASSPPPRAGDGYTF
TRBJ2-7 | TRBV27 | NA | NA | TGTGCCAGCAGTTTATATGAGGGTGACGAGCAGTACTTC | CASSLYEGDEQYF
TRBJ2-7 | TRBV5-6 | NA | NA | TGTGCCAGCAGCTTGTATCGGGACTACGAGCAGTACTTC | CASSLYRDYEQYF
TRBJ1-6 | TRBV6-5 | NA | few | TGTGCCAGCAGCCCCGACCCCGGCAATTCACCCCTCCACTTT | CASSPDPGNSPLHF
TRBJ2-1 | TRBV5-5 | NA | NA | TGTGCCAGCACCTTGGGGGACCCTTTCAATGAGCAGTTCTTC | CASTLGDPFNEQFF
TRBJ1-1 | TRBV7-9 | TRBD1 | few | TGTGCCAGCAGCTTGACAGGGGGCCGAGGCACTGAAGCTTTCTTT | CASSLTGGRGTEAFF
TRBJ2-5 | TRBV6-6 | TRBD2 | many | TGTGCCAGCAGCCGACTAGCGGTACAAGAGACCCAGTACTTC | CASSRLAVQETQYF